Sequencing of this T cell receptor (beta chain) was carried out in a study of CD8+ T cells in alopecia areata. Overall study results and limits: Mice gave a clearer picture of TCR sharing than patients did, possibly for HLA-related reasons. Higher clonality was seen in lesional scalp than in normal scalp, especially in alopecia totalis/universalis. Scalp samples also yield sequences from resident alphabeta T cells of normal skin.

cDNA reverse transcribed from extracted RNA served as the sequencing template. Sequencing used immunoSEQ multiplex PCR; TCRdb keeps in-frame clones, though not all of them. The sample includes 150,000 or so clones, about three fifths seen only once; the top ten take under 5.5%. A note on this clone: Its matching antigen is unknown.

The CDR3 covers 15 residues. In germline, CDR1 is SGHAT, CDR2 FQNNGV. V gave up 4 bases and J gave up 0 bases, with 11 bases separating them. PBMCs, the starting material, were the source of sorted CD4+ and CD8+ T cells. This sequence originates from a human donor in good health. Input material: CD4+ T cells sorted from blood. This chain links TRBV11-2 with TRBJ2-3; either TRBD1 or TRBD2 may fit D (5 bases each). CDR3 sequence: CASSSLGASTDTQYF. Here the CDR3 DNA reads TGTGCCAGCAGCTCTCTCGGGGCTAGCACAGATACGCAGTATTTT.